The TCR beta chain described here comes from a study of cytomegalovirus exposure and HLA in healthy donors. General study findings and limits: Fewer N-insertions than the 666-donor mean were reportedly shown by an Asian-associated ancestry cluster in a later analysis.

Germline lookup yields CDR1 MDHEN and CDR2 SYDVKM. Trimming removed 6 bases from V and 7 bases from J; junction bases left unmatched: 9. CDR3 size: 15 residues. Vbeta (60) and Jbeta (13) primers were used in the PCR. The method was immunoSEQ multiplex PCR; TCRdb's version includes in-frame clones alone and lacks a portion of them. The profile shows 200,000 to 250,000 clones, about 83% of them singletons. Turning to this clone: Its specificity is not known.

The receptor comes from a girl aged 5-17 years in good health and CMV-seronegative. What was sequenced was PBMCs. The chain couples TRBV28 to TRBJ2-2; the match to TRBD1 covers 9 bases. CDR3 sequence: CASRSGQGRIGELFF. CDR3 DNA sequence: TGTGCCAGCAGGTCGGGACAGGGAAGGATCGGGGAGCTGTTTTTT.